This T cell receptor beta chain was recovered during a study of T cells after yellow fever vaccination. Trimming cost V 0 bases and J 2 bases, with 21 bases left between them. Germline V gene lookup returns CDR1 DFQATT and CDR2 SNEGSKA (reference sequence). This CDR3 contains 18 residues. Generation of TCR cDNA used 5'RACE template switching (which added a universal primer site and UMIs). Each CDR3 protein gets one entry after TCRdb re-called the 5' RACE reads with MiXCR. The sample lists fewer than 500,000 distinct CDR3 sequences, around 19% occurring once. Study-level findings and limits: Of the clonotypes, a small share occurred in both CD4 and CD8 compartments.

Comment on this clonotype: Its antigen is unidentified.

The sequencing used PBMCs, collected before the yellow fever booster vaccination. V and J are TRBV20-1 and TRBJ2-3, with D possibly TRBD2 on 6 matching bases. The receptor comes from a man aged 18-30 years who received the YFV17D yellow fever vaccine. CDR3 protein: CSAREVAARSWSTDTQYF. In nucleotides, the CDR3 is TGCAGTGCTAGAGAAGTAGCGGCCAGAAGTTGGTCCACAGATACGCAGTATTTT.